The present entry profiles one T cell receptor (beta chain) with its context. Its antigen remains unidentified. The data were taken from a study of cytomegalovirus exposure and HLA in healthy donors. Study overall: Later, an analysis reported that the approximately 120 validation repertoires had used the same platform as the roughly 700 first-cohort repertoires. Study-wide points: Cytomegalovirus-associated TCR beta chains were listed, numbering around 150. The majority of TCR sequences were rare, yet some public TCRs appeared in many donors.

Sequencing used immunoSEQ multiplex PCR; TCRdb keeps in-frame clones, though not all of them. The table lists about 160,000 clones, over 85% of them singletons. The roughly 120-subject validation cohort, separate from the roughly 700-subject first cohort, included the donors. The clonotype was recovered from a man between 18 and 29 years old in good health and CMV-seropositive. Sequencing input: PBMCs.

As DNA, the CDR3 is TGTGCCAGCAGCCAATACGGGGGTGCGAACACTGAAGCTTTCTTT. This codes for CASSQYGGANTEAFF. J is TRBJ1-1 and V is TRBV16, with D possibly being TRBD1 (5 bases). The germline V gene encodes CDR1 KGHSY and CDR2 FQNENV. The V and J ends lost 1 base and 1 base respectively, with 10 bases between them. The CDR3 has 15 amino acids. Variable domain in full (rest from reference TRBV16 and TRBJ1-1): GEEVAQTPKHLVRGEGQKAKLYCAPIKGHSYVFWYQQVLKNEFKFLISFQNENVFDETGMPKERFSAKCLPNSPCSLEIQATKLEDSAVYFCASSQYGGANTEAFFGQGTRLTVV.